This T cell receptor (beta chain) was obtained from a study of blood T cell repertoires in COVID-19. Study background: Acute and convalescent COVID-19 samples came from the United States, Italy and Spain. PBMCs, B-cell-depleted T cells, or T cells provided the cDNA or gDNA that made up the material.

Germline V CDR1 and CDR2: MNHEY, SVGEGT. The CDR3 has 13 residues. Trimming removed 6 bases at V and 1 base at J, with 8 bases between. TCRdb keeps only in-frame clones here, not all; method: immunoSEQ multiplex PCR. Among about 150,000 clones, approximately 85% were seen once, and the ten largest hold around 0.63%. Input material: peripheral blood. The V gene is TRBV6-2 or TRBV6-3, the J gene TRBJ2-3, with D possibly being TRBD1 (5 bases). This receptor was taken from a man aged 60-69 years with COVID-19, enrolled during active disease. The CDR3 nucleotides are TGTGCCAGCAGCGAAGGGGGCACAGATACGCAGTATTTT. Residues: CASSEGGTDTQYF.